This section outlines one TCR beta chain sequence together with its context. The sample originates from a study of T-cell memory formation after mild COVID-19. Germline-derived CDR1 and CDR2 are SGHVS and FNYEAQ. V lost 2 bases to trimming and J lost 4 bases; unmatched junction nucleotides: 3. This CDR3 is built from 16 residues. Constant-segment primers and 5'RACE yielded cDNA libraries for TCR alpha and TCR beta, each carrying sample barcodes and UMIs. TCRdb re-called the 5' RACE reads with MiXCR, one entry per CDR3 protein. The table shows about 90,000 distinct CDR3 sequences, with roughly an eighth occurring only once.

The genes are TRBV7-6 and TRBJ2-1, with 12 bases fitting TRBD2. Sequences were obtained from PBMCs or a T cell subset sorted from them (not recorded which). This receptor was obtained from an adult woman who had mild COVID-19 (a few samples of this study predate the infection). Cell type and time point are not known. This CDR3 is CASSLTLAGGYNEQFF. The DNA for the CDR3 is TGTGCCAGCAGCTTAACGCTAGCGGGGGGGTACAATGAGCAGTTCTTC. The full variable domain, its missing parts supplied by reference TRBV7-6 and TRBJ2-1, is GAGVSQSPRYKVTKRGQDVALRCDPISGHVSLYWYRQALGQGPEFLTYFNYEAQQDKSGLPNDRFSAERPEGSISTLTIQRTEQRDSAMYRCASSLTLAGGYNEQFFGPGTRLTVL.